Listed here are 5 T cell receptor beta chains from one sample, sequenced in a study of T cell responses to AZD1222 COVID-19 vaccine. Some clones are missing from TCRdb's copy, which holds only in-frame ones; the method was immunoSEQ multiplex PCR. The repertoire holds 90,000 to 130,000 clones, with 80% to 90% as singletons. Sequenced material: peripheral blood, taken 28 days after the second AZD1222 dose. These receptors all stem from an adult who received the AZD1222 COVID-19 vaccine.

The CDR3: CASGRQGALLAGELFF. CDR3 nucleotide sequence: TGTGCCAGCGGCCGACAGGGGGCTTTATTGGCCGGGGAGCTGTTTTTT. The genes are TRBV11-3 and TRBJ2-2; 10 bases are a match to TRBD1. There are 16 residues in the CDR3. V lost 8 bases to trimming and J lost 6 bases; unmatched junction nucleotides: 12. CDR1 and CDR2 (germline): SGHNT, YENEEA.

This chain uses TRBV7-9 with TRBJ1-5; no clear D gene. Per germline, CDR1 SEHNR and CDR2 FQNEAQ (reference sequence). Trimming pared 4 bases from V and 3 bases from J, leaving 4 bases between. The CDR3 has 12 residues. CDR3 loop: CASSSFNQPQHF. The CDR3 bases are TGTGCCAGCAGCTCTTTCAATCAGCCCCAGCATTTT.

Only one count was recorded for this clone. Relative to the germline gene, one junction end is altered; a read error may explain this. The V call is TRBV28, the J call TRBJ2-7; TRBD1 matches at 8 bases. CDR1 is MDHEN and CDR2 is SYDVKM in the germline V gene. The CDR3 is 14 amino acids. This CDR3 is CASGLAQGVDEQYF. For the CDR3, the DNA is TGTGCCAGCGGTTTAGCACAGGGGGTCGACGAGCAGTACTTC.

The gene calls are TRBV5-5 and TRBJ1-5, with a tentative D call TRBD1 (5 bases). CDR3 length equals 13 residues. The V gene lost 1 base and the J gene lost 5 bases, with 7 bases spanning the gap. Germline lookup yields CDR1 SGHKS and CDR2 YYEKEE (reference sequence). The CDR3 bases are TGTGCCAGCAGCTTGTTCAGGGATCAGCCCCAGCATTTT. Translating it yields CASSLFRDQPQHF.

The V call is TRBV6-5, the J call TRBJ1-1; D is perhaps TRBD1 (6 bases). CDR1 MNHEY and CDR2 SVGAGI come from the germline V gene. Deletions cut 8 bases from V and 6 bases from J, with 19 bases between. The CDR3 sequence is 14 residues long. The CDR3: CASEVRGGYAEAFF. CDR3 DNA sequence: TGTGCCAGCGAAGTGAGGGGGGGGTACGCTGAAGCTTTCTTT.